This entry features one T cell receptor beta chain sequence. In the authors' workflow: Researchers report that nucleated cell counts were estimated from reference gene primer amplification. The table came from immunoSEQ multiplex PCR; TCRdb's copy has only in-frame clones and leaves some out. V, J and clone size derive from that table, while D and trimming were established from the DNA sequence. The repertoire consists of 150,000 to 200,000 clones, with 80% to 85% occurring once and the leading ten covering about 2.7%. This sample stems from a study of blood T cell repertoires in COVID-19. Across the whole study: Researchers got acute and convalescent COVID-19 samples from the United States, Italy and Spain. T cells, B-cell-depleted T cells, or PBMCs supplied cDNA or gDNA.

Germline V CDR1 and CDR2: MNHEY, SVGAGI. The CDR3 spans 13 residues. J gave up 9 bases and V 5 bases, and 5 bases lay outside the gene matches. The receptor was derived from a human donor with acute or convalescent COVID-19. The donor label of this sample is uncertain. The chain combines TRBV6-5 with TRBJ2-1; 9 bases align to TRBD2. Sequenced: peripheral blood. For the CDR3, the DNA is TGTGCCAGCAGTATAGCGGGAGTGGGTGAGCAGTTCTTC. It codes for CASSIAGVGEQFF.